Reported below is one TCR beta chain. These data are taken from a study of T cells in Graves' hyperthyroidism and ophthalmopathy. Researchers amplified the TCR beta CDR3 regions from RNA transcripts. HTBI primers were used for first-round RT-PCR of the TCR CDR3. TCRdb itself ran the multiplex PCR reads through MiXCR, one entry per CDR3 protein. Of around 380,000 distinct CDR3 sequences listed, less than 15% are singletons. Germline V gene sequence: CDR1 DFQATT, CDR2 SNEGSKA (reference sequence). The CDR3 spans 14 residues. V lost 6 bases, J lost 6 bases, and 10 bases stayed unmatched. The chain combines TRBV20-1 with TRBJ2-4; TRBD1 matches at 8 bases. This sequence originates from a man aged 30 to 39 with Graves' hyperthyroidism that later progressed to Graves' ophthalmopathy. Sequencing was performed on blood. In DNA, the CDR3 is TGCAGTGCCCCCCCCCAGGGGGCCGGAAACATTCAGTACTTC. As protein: CSAPPQGAGNIQYF.